This paragraph reports one TCR beta chain. What it binds is not known. This specimen comes from a study of T cell responses to AZD1222 COVID-19 vaccine. General observations from the study: Only a handful of individuals given AZD1222 were seropositive at baseline.

TCRdb's table, derived via immunoSEQ multiplex PCR, lists solely in-frame clones and lacks some. The table lists over 150,000 clones, roughly nine tenths of them singletons. The clonotype originates from an adult in good health. The sample in question was peripheral blood, obtained on day 0 of MenACWY control vaccination.

This CDR3 is CASSLGWGGLKANYGYTF. In DNA form, the CDR3 reads TGTGCCAGCAGCCTGGGATGGGGGGGACTCAAAGCTAACTATGGCTACACCTTC. The rearrangement links TRBV7-8 to TRBJ1-2, with a possible D match to TRBD1 (5 bases). The CDR3 is made up of 18 amino acids. Trimming took off 5 bases at V and 0 bases at J, with 22 bases between the two ends. Germline values: CDR1 SGHVS, CDR2 FQNEAQ.